Given below is one TCR beta chain in context. Germline and junction disagree at one end, which may indicate a read error. Sequenced by immunoSEQ multiplex PCR; TCRdb stores in-frame clones only, minus some. The repertoire holds more than 300,000 clones, with roughly nine tenths as singletons. This specimen belongs to a study of blood T cell repertoires in COVID-19. Study information: From the United States, Italy and Spain came samples of acute and convalescent COVID-19. Nucleic acid was either cDNA or gDNA, and it came from T cells, B-cell-depleted T cells, or PBMCs.

Participants were aged roughly 18 to 100 years from around 26 US areas. Which cohort a participant joined came from the clinical history participants gave. From germline, CDR1 is MDHEN and CDR2 SYDVKM. The CDR3 covers 13 residues. Sequencing was done on a sample of PBMCs or T cells enriched from blood (not recorded which). This sequence originates from a woman in her 30s who had recovered from COVID-19. V usage is TRBV28 and J usage is TRBJ1-2; perhaps TRBD1 as D (6 bases). The CDR3: CATGVTEALWLQF. CDR3 in DNA: TGTGCCACAGGGGTTACCGAAGCATTATGGCTACAGTTC.